What follows is one TCR beta chain and its context. The antigen is unknown. There are 15 residues in the CDR3. Trimming cost V 4 bases and J 3 bases, with 16 bases left between them. Germline-derived CDR1 and CDR2 are SGHRS and YFSETQ. This sample was taken from a study of vaccination effects on CD4 cells after COVID-19. The wider study: A density of more than 1.5 million PBMC per well was used; these cells were cultured with approximately 9.1 IU/ml IL-2 and about 10 ug/ml peptides. Study-level points and caveats: Late post-vaccination, clones induced by infection and those induced by vaccine underwent marked clonal contraction.

Method: immunoSEQ multiplex PCR; TCRdb's copy keeps in-frame clones and lacks some. The data hold 50,000 to 75,000 clones, with about 74% observed a single time. The culture ran for around nine days before CD4+ T cells were isolated. According to the study, vaccine recipients showed no prior SARS-CoV-2 infection and negative nucleocapsid antibodies. The origin of this receptor is a human donor who received a COVID-19 vaccine. Sequencing used CD4+ T cells from PBMCs cultured without peptide, obtained before COVID-19 vaccination. V is TRBV5-1 and J is TRBJ1-1, with unresolved D. The chain's CDR3 is CASSPGDDTYTEAFF. The CDR3 DNA sequence: TGCGCCAGCAGCCCAGGAGACGATACTTACACTGAAGCTTTCTTT.